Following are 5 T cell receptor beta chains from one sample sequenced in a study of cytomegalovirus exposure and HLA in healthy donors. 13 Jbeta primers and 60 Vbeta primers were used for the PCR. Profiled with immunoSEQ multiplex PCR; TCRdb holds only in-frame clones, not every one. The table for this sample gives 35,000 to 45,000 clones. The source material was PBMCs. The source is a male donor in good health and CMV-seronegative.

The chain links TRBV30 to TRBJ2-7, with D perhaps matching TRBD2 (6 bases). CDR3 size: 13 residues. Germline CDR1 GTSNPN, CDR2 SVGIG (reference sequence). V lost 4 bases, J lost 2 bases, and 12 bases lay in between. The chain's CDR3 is CAWNGGGTYEQYF. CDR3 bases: TGTGCCTGGAACGGCGGCGGGACCTACGAGCAGTACTTC.

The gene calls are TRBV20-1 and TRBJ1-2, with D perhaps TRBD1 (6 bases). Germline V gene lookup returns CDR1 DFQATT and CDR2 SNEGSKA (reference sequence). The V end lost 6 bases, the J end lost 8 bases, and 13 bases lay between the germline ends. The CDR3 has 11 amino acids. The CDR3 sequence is CSARSGVGYTF. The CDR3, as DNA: TGCAGTGCAAGGTCAGGGGTAGGCTACACCTTC.

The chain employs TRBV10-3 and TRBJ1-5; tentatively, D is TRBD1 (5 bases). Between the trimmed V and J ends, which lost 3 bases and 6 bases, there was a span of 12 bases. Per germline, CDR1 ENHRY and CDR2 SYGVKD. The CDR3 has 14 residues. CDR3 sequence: CAISEAGSTQPQHF. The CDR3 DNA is TGTGCCATCAGTGAAGCAGGGTCCACTCAGCCCCAGCATTTT.

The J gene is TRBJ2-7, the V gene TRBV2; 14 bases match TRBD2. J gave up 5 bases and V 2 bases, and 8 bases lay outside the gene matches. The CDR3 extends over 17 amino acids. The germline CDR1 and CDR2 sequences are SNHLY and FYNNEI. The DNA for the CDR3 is TGTGCCAGCAGTGAAACTTTAGGGACTAGCGGGAGCGACGAGCAGTACTTC. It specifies CASSETLGTSGSDEQYF. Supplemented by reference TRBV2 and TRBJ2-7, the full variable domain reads EPEVTQTPSHQVTQMGQEVILRCVPISNHLYFYWYRQILGQKVEFLVSFYNNEISEKSEIFDDQFSVERPDGSNFTLKIRSTKLEDSAMYFCASSETLGTSGSDEQYFGPGTRLTVT.

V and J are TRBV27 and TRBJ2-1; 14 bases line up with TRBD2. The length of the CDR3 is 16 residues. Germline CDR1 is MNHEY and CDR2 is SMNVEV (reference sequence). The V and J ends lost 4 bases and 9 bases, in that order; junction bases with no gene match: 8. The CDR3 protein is CASSWAGTSGSIEQFF. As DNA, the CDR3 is TGTGCCAGCAGTTGGGCCGGGACTAGCGGGAGTATTGAGCAGTTCTTC.